The 10 T cell receptor beta chains reported below all come from one sample, sequenced in a study of blood T cell repertoires in COVID-19. This table comes from immunoSEQ multiplex PCR, and its TCRdb copy is limited to in-frame clones, with some not included. The profile shows 450,000 or so clones, roughly 87% of them singletons. The sequencing sample was made of peripheral blood. These receptor sequences come from a man between 18 and 35 years old with COVID-19, enrolled during active disease.

V usage is TRBV7-9 and J usage is TRBJ1-1; D is unresolved. Trimming shortened V by 6 bases and J by 1 base, and 9 bases separated the two germline ends. This CDR3 is built from 13 residues. Germline CDR1 reads SEHNR; CDR2 reads FQNEAQ (reference sequence). CDR3 sequence: CASSSLANTEAFF. Here the CDR3 DNA reads TGTGCCAGCAGTAGTCTTGCGAACACTGAAGCTTTCTTT.

The chain uses TRBV2 and TRBJ2-5; weak D call: TRBD2 (6 bases). Germline V lookup: CDR1 SNHLY, CDR2 FYNNEI. V was cut by 7 bases and J by 5 bases, with 17 bases left in between. The CDR3 has 14 amino acids. The CDR3 DNA is TGTGCCAGCAACAAAGCGGGCTACGTTGAGACCCAGTACTTC. This codes for CASNKAGYVETQYF.

The chain couples TRBV9 to TRBJ1-2; a possible D gene is TRBD1 (5 bases). Trimming stripped 0 bases from V and 8 bases from J, with 14 bases between. There are 14 residues in the CDR3. Germline-derived CDR1 and CDR2 are SGDLS and YYNGEE. Written as DNA, the CDR3 is TGTGCCAGCAGCGTAGCTTCGGACCCAGGGGGCTACACCTTC. This codes for CASSVASDPGGYTF.

The V call is TRBV6-4, the J call TRBJ2-3, with D perhaps matching TRBD1 (6 bases). CDR1 and CDR2 (germline): MRHNA, SNTAGT. The CDR3 loop spans 16 amino acids. Trimming took 3 bases from V and 0 from J, leaving 13 bases between them. This CDR3 reads CASSDSGTLSTDTQYF. CDR3 DNA sequence: TGTGCCAGCAGTGATTCCGGGACACTAAGCACAGATACGCAGTATTTT.

The CDR3 DNA follows: TGTGCCAGCAGTGACGCCTTTGGACAGGGAACCGGGGAGCTGTTTTTT. Its protein product is CASSDAFGQGTGELFF. The chain combines TRBV6-1 with TRBJ2-2; 8 bases match TRBD1. The CDR3 totals 16 residues. The germline V gene encodes CDR1 MNHNS and CDR2 SASEGT. V dropped 3 bases and J dropped 5; count of bases not matched to a gene: 8.

The CDR3 DNA is TGTGCCAGCACCCCGGCGCGGGGGGCCAGCACAGATACGCAGTATTTT. Its protein is CASTPARGASTDTQYF. The chain joins TRBV5-4 to TRBJ2-3; 8 bases are shared with TRBD2. Per the germline V gene, CDR1 is SGHNT and CDR2 is YYREEE (reference sequence). CDR3 length: 16 amino acids. The trim removed 6 bases at V and 0 bases at J, leaving 9 bases unmatched.

This chain links TRBV4-1 with TRBJ1-6; D uncertain. V was pared by 3 bases and J by 14 bases, with 23 bases between. Germline V gene data show CDR1 as MGHRA and CDR2 as YSYEKL. CDR3 length equals 16 residues. DNA of the CDR3: TGCGCCAGCAGCCACGTCCCAGGCTCCCCAAATCCGGCCCTCCACTTT. Protein: CASSHVPGSPNPALHF.

V usage is TRBV2 and J usage is TRBJ1-2, with TRBD1 matching over 8 bases. This CDR3 is 15 amino acids long. From germline, CDR1 is SNHLY and CDR2 FYNNEI. With V trimmed by 6 bases and J by 3 bases, 9 bases remained unmatched. This chain's CDR3 is CASREDQGAYYGYTF. As DNA, the CDR3 is TGTGCCAGCAGAGAGGACCAGGGGGCATACTATGGCTACACCTTC.

Remarks on this clone: The identical CDR3 is also encoded by other nucleotide sequences in the sample. The CDR3 reads CASSLVRGYEQYF. The CDR3 bases are TGTGCCAGCAGCTTGGTCAGGGGCTACGAGCAGTACTTC. V and J are TRBV12-3 or TRBV12-4 and TRBJ2-7; perhaps TRBD1 as D (6 bases). The CDR3 contains 13 residues. V lost 6 bases and J lost 3, with 12 bases in between.

The chain links TRBV14 to TRBJ2-3; D remains ambiguous. The CDR3 extends over 13 amino acids. The V gene's germline CDR1 is SGHDN and CDR2 FVKESK. V dropped 6 bases and J dropped 5 bases, with 12 bases sitting between them. The CDR3 nucleotides read TGTGCCAGCAGACAGCTCAATCGAGATACGCAGTATTTT. Its translation: CASRQLNRDTQYF.